These 13 T cell receptor beta chains came from one sample sequenced in a study of CD8+ T cells in alopecia areata. RNA extraction was followed by reverse transcription into cDNA, which acted as the sequencing template. Sequencing used immunoSEQ multiplex PCR; TCRdb keeps in-frame clones, though not all of them. The table lists 100,000 to 150,000 clones, around 50% of them singletons. Sequencing was performed on CD4+ T cells sorted from blood, taken at week 0. The origin of the receptors is a human donor with alopecia areata.

The chain recombines TRBV7-8 with TRBJ2-3; possibly TRBD1 for D (7 bases). The ends were cut back, 2 bases at V and 0 bases at J, with 21 bases in the middle. CDR1 and CDR2 from the germline V gene are SGHVS and FQNEAQ. The CDR3 is 19 amino acids. The CDR3 loop reads CASSLPRGLAHSSTDTQYF. CDR3 nucleotide sequence: TGTGCCAGCAGCTTACCTAGGGGGCTAGCGCACTCTAGCACAGATACGCAGTATTTT.

This clone was seen a single time. This chain uses TRBV15 with TRBJ1-5; TRBD1 matches 8 bases. With V trimmed by 4 bases and J by 7 bases, 9 bases remained unmatched. The germline gives CDR1 LNHNV, CDR2 YYDKDF (reference sequence). This CDR3 region has 15 residues. The DNA of the CDR3 is TGTGCCACCAGCACCCGGACAGGGACAGGCCAGCCCCAGCATTTT. Protein: CATSTRTGTGQPQHF.

J is TRBJ2-1 and V is TRBV14; the match to TRBD2 covers 8 bases. The CDR3 has 14 residues. Germline V CDR1 and CDR2: SGHDN, FVKESK. Trimming cost V 5 bases and J 7 bases; bases outside gene matches: 7. The CDR3, as DNA: TGTGCCAGCAGCATTACTAGCGGTTGGAATGAGCAGTTCTTC. This sequence encodes CASSITSGWNEQFF.

As for this clone: A junction boundary mismatches the germline segment, possibly from a read error. Other DNA sequences within the sample encode an identical CDR3. V and J are TRBV25-1 and TRBJ1-5; TRBD1 might be the D (5 bases). CDR3 length: 14 amino acids. Germline CDR1 and CDR2: MGHDK and SYGVNS. This CDR3 reads CASSAGTIYQPQHF. Written as DNA, the CDR3 is TGTGCCAGCAGTGCCGGGACTATCTATCAGCCCCAGCACTTT. Full variable domain (rest looked up from reference TRBV25-1 and TRBJ1-5): EADIYQTPRYLVIGTGKKITLECSQTMGHDKMYWYQQDPGMELHLIHYSYGVNSTEKGDLSSESTVSRIRTEHFPLTLESARPSHTSQYLCASSAGTIYQPQHFGDGTRLSIL.

The chain uses TRBV5-1 and TRBJ2-2; 8 nucleotides match TRBD2. Trimming cost V 2 bases and J 2 bases; bases outside gene matches: 5. Germline CDR1 SGHRS, CDR2 YFSETQ. The CDR3 has 16 amino acids. The CDR3 sequence is CASSFSTSGNTGELFF. The CDR3 DNA reads as TGCGCCAGCAGCTTTTCCACTAGCGGAAACACCGGGGAGCTGTTTTTT.

This clone was seen a few times. The chain recombines TRBV2 with TRBJ2-3, with a possible D match to TRBD2 (6 bases). Germline V gene data show CDR1 as SNHLY and CDR2 as FYNNEI. V was clipped by 3 bases and J by 4 bases, with 8 bases between them. This CDR3 contains 13 residues. The CDR3 reads CASSDSGADTQYF. Written as DNA, the CDR3 is TGTGCCAGCAGTGATAGCGGAGCAGATACGCAGTATTTT.

The chain joins TRBV27 to TRBJ2-3; no clear D. Trimming removed 3 bases at V and 6 bases at J, with 10 bases between. The CDR3 totals 13 residues. Looked up from germline, CDR1 is MNHEY and CDR2 is SMNVEV (reference sequence). CDR3 nucleotides: TGTGCCAGCAGTTTCACCAACGACGATACGCAGTATTTT. Translation gives CASSFTNDDTQYF.

The rearrangement links TRBV9 to TRBJ2-6, with 10 positions matching TRBD2. The V gene end was trimmed by 0 bases and the J gene end by 0 bases; junction bases not matched to a gene: 3. Germline V gene sequence: CDR1 SGDLS, CDR2 YYNGEE. The CDR3 runs 18 residues. The CDR3 loop is CASSVGLAGVSGANVLTF. CDR3 sequence (DNA): TGTGCCAGCAGCGTAGGGCTAGCGGGGGTCTCTGGGGCCAACGTCCTGACTTTC.

This rearrangement joins TRBV30 to TRBJ2-4; D is perhaps TRBD1 (5 bases). CDR1 and CDR2 from the germline V gene are GTSNPN and SVGIG (reference sequence). This CDR3 contains 18 residues. The V gene lost 0 bases and the J gene lost 1 base, with 19 bases spanning the gap. CDR3 region: CAWSVLVQGDSAKNIQYF. Here the CDR3 DNA reads TGTGCCTGGAGTGTACTGGTCCAGGGCGACTCGGCCAAAAACATTCAGTACTTC.

This chain uses TRBV27 with TRBJ2-1; D is unclear. Trimming stripped 7 bases from V and 10 bases from J, with 17 bases between. The germline V gene encodes CDR1 MNHEY and CDR2 SMNVEV (reference sequence). The CDR3 has 13 residues. In DNA form, the CDR3 reads TGTGCCAGCAAATATCCCCATGATGGGGAGCAGTTCTTC. This sequence encodes CASKYPHDGEQFF.

J is TRBJ1-6 and V is TRBV7-2; possible D gene TRBD1, 5 bases. Trimming stripped 2 bases from V and 7 bases from J, with 9 bases between. CDR3 length: 14 residues. In germline, CDR1 is SGHTA, CDR2 FQGNSA. The DNA of the CDR3 is TGTGCCAGCAGCTTACCAGGGAGGAATTCACCCCTCCACTTT. Protein: CASSLPGRNSPLHF.

This sequence joins TRBV27 and TRBJ2-1, with 9 bases lining up with TRBD1. CDR1 and CDR2 from the germline V gene are MNHEY and SMNVEV (reference sequence). The V gene end was trimmed by 8 bases and the J gene end by 4 bases; junction bases not matched to a gene: 9. The CDR3 consists of 15 residues. The chain's CDR3 is CASGEQGAGYNEQFF. The CDR3 DNA sequence: TGTGCCAGCGGTGAACAGGGGGCGGGTTACAATGAGCAGTTCTTC.

The chain employs TRBV4-2 and TRBJ2-1, with D tentatively TRBD1 or TRBD2 (6 bases each). The CDR3 has 16 amino acids. CDR1 is LGHNA, CDR2 YNFKEQ, per germline. Trimming shortened V by 3 bases and J by 3 bases, and 15 bases separated the two germline ends. This chain's CDR3 is CASSQEVRGDYNEQFF. CDR3 coding DNA: TGTGCCAGCAGCCAGGAAGTGAGGGGGGACTACAATGAGCAGTTCTTC.